One sample yielded the 18 T cell receptor beta chains listed below, sequenced in a study of shared clonotypes between healthy human individuals. Measured with immunoSEQ multiplex PCR; TCRdb has only the in-frame clones, and not every one. Here the sample spans around 980,000 clones, 70% to 80% being singletons. Source material: memory CD4+ T cells from PBMCs. Subset specified: CD45RA-negative fraction. The receptors originated from a young man in good health. Some clones in this sample may be carry-over from other donors' samples.

CDR3 DNA: TGTGCCAGCAGGGGGGCAACATTCTACGAGCAGTACTTC. This sequence encodes CASRGATFYEQYF. This chain joins TRBV2 and TRBJ2-7, with TRBD1 as a possible D gene (6 bases). Trimming removed 6 bases at V and 3 bases at J, with 12 bases between. In germline, CDR1 is SNHLY, CDR2 FYNNEI. This CDR3 contains 13 residues.

Here the CDR3 DNA reads TGTGCCAGCAGCGGTGACAGGGCGAGCGTCCTGACTTTC. It codes for CASSGDRASVLTF. The V and J genes are TRBV9 and TRBJ2-6, with 7 bases identical to TRBD1. The CDR3 is 13 residues long. Unmatched junction bases numbered 6, after V lost 3 bases and J lost 12 bases. Germline V gene data show CDR1 as SGDLS and CDR2 as YYNGEE.

The chain recombines TRBV19 with TRBJ1-6, with D unresolved. Looked up from germline, CDR1 is LNHDA and CDR2 is SQIVND (reference sequence). The CDR3 extends over 12 amino acids. Trimming cost V 3 bases and J 6 bases, with 3 bases left between them. CDR3 in DNA: TGTGCCAGTAGTATCCTTAATTCACCCCTCCACTTT. Translating gives CASSILNSPLHF.

This clone was counted at least ten times. CDR3 protein: CASSLRATEAFF. CDR3 in DNA: TGTGCCAGCAGTTTGCGGGCTACTGAAGCTTTCTTT. The V gene is TRBV28, the J gene TRBJ1-1, with no clear D. CDR1 and CDR2 from the germline V gene are MDHEN and SYDVKM. Trimming left V 3 bases short and J 5 bases short, with 7 bases between. There are 12 residues in the CDR3.

The chain combines TRBV10-3 with TRBJ1-5; D remains unclear. The length of the CDR3 is 19 residues. V was clipped by 0 bases and J by 0 bases, with 18 bases between them. CDR1 and CDR2 (germline): ENHRY, SYGVKD. The CDR3 nucleotides read TGTGCCATCAGTGAGTCGATGTTTCGAGGGAATTATAGCAATCAGCCCCAGCATTTT. Amino acid sequence: CAISESMFRGNYSNQPQHF.

V usage is TRBV18 and J usage is TRBJ2-5, with TRBD1 as a possible D gene (6 bases). The CDR3 consists of 15 residues. Trimming removed 3 bases from V and 1 base from J, with 12 bases in between. The V gene's germline CDR1 is KGHSH and CDR2 LQKENI. For the CDR3, the DNA is TGTGCCAGCTCACCGTTCACAGGGCCCCAAGAGACCCAGTACTTC. This gives the protein CASSPFTGPQETQYF.

This clone was recorded at least ten times. The sample has other DNA sequences that encode this CDR3 too. The rearrangement uses TRBV30 and TRBJ1-2; 7 bases align to TRBD1. Germline V gene lookup returns CDR1 GTSNPN and CDR2 SVGIG (reference sequence). V lost 0 bases to trimming and J lost 3 bases; unmatched junction nucleotides: 10. This CDR3 has 16 amino acids. The CDR3 DNA follows: TGTGCCTGGAGTGTCAACCCACAGGGGACTCACTATGGCTACACCTTC. Translated, it gives CAWSVNPQGTHYGYTF.

This clone has a handful of counts. The chain combines TRBV20-1 with TRBJ2-4, with D perhaps matching TRBD1 or TRBD2 (5 bases each). The CDR3 has 11 residues. Germline assignment: CDR1 DFQATT and CDR2 SNEGSKA (reference sequence). Trimming left V 6 bases short and J 7 bases short, with 10 bases between. In nucleotides, the CDR3 is TGCAGTGCGCAGGGAGCCAACATTCAGTACTTC. The encoded protein is CSAQGANIQYF.

The chain links TRBV5-4 to TRBJ2-3; D possibly corresponds to TRBD2 (6 bases). Germline V CDR1 and CDR2: SGHNT, YYREEE (reference sequence). The V end lost 4 bases, the J end lost 5 bases, and 17 bases lay between the germline ends. This CDR3 has 15 amino acids. CDR3: CASSPSGDRGDTQYF. The DNA of the CDR3 is TGTGCCAGCAGCCCCTCGGGAGACCGCGGAGATACGCAGTATTTT.

The gene calls are TRBV11-2 and TRBJ1-5; a possible D gene is TRBD1 (6 bases). Germline CDR1 reads SGHAT; CDR2 reads FQNNGV. CDR3 length equals 14 residues. The V end lost 5 bases, the J end lost 3 bases, and 11 bases lay between the germline ends. The CDR3 sequence is CASSKDSFNQPQHF. The CDR3 region has the DNA TGTGCCAGCAGCAAGGACAGCTTCAATCAGCCCCAGCATTTT.

This clone was seen a handful of times. This chain links TRBV5-6 with TRBJ1-2; maybe TRBD1 (5 bases). The germline CDR1 and CDR2 sequences are SGHDT and YYEEEE. The CDR3 length is 11 residues. The V end lost 5 bases, the J end lost 8 bases, and 10 bases lay between the germline ends. The DNA of the CDR3 is TGTGCCAGCAGTGCGGGGCAGGGCTACACCTTC. Amino acids: CASSAGQGYTF.

This chain links TRBV28 with TRBJ1-1; D possibly corresponds to TRBD1 (5 bases). The CDR3 contains 13 residues. The V gene's germline CDR1 is MDHEN and CDR2 SYDVKM. V was clipped by 5 bases and J by 11 bases, with 18 bases between them. The CDR3 sequence is CASSPRGTTAAFF. The DNA of the CDR3 is TGTGCCAGCAGTCCCCGCGGGACGACTGCGGCTTTCTTT.

The chain has TRBV28 and TRBJ1-1, with a tentative D call TRBD1 (6 bases). This CDR3 has 13 amino acids. Germline assignment: CDR1 MDHEN and CDR2 SYDVKM. Trimming left V 8 bases short and J 5 bases short, with 15 bases between. CDR3 DNA: TGTGCCAGCGTACCACAGGGATTAACTGAAGCTTTCTTT. Protein product: CASVPQGLTEAFF. Full variable domain (outside the CDR3, taken from reference TRBV28 and TRBJ1-1): DVKVTQSSRYLVKRTGEKVFLECVQDMDHENMFWYRQDPGLGLRLIYFSYDVKMKEKGDIPEGYSVSREKKERFSLILESASTNQTSMYLCASVPQGLTEAFFGQGTRLTVV.

This clone showed up just a few times. The rearrangement joins TRBV6-6 to TRBJ2-5; 7 nucleotides agree with TRBD1. The CDR3 runs 13 residues. V lost 4 bases to trimming and J lost 6 bases; unmatched junction nucleotides: 5. Germline CDR1 reads MNHNY; CDR2 reads SVGAGI (reference sequence). The CDR3 protein is CASSLQGWQTQYF. The CDR3 DNA sequence: TGTGCCAGCAGTTTACAGGGGTGGCAGACCCAGTACTTC.

In this sample, this clone turned up many times. The chain joins TRBV7-2 to TRBJ2-2; D remains unclear. The CDR3 runs to 15 residues. V was clipped by 1 base and J by 0 bases, with 6 bases between them. Germline loops: CDR1 SGHTA, CDR2 FQGNSA. The CDR3 loop reads CASSLGLPNTGELFF. DNA for the CDR3: TGTGCCAGCAGCTTAGGGCTACCGAACACCGGGGAGCTGTTTTTT.

This chain connects TRBV9 to TRBJ1-1; D possibly corresponds to TRBD1 (6 bases). V was trimmed by 6 bases and J by 9 bases, leaving 18 bases between them. Per germline, CDR1 SGDLS and CDR2 YYNGEE. This CDR3 has 13 amino acids. The CDR3 DNA is TGTGCCAGCACGACGACGGACGGGGGGCAAGCTTTCTTT. Its protein is CASTTTDGGQAFF.

This sequence joins TRBV28 and TRBJ2-3; D is perhaps TRBD1 (5 bases). V was cut by 3 bases and J by 10 bases, with 20 bases left in between. The CDR3 has 15 amino acids. Per the germline V gene, CDR1 is MDHEN and CDR2 is SYDVKM. CDR3 bases: TGTGCCAGCAGTTTCCCCAGGACAATCGACGGTGCGCAGTATTTT. Translating it yields CASSFPRTIDGAQYF. The full variable domain, completed using reference TRBV28 and TRBJ2-3, is DVKVTQSSRYLVKRTGEKVFLECVQDMDHENMFWYRQDPGLGLRLIYFSYDVKMKEKGDIPEGYSVSREKKERFSLILESASTNQTSMYLCASSFPRTIDGAQYFGPGTRLTVL.

The CDR3 loop is CASSISSGRAREQFF. The CDR3 nucleotides read TGTGCCAGCAGTATCTCAAGCGGGAGGGCCCGAGAGCAGTTCTTC. V usage is TRBV28 and J usage is TRBJ2-1; 10 nucleotides align to TRBD2. V shed 5 bases and J 10 bases; nucleotides not matched to a gene: 11. The CDR3 totals 15 residues. CDR1 MDHEN and CDR2 SYDVKM come from the germline V gene.